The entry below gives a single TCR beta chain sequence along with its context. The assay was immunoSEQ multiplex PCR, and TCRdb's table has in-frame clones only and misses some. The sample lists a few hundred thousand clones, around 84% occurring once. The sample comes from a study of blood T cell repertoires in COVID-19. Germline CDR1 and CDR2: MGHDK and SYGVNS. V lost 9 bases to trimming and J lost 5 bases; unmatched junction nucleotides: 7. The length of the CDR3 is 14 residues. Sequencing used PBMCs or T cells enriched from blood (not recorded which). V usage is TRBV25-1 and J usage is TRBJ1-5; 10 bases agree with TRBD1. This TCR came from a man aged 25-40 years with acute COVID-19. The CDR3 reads CASATGGSYQPQHF. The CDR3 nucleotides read TGTGCCAGTGCGACAGGGGGCTCCTATCAGCCCCAGCATTTT.